Listed here is a single T cell receptor beta chain. The time point: newly diagnosed, previously untreated cHL patient sample. Magnetic negative selection was used to purify CD4+ T cells from PBMCs that had been thawed. The data derive from a study of PD-1 blockade in classical Hodgkin lymphoma. Germline V CDR1 and CDR2: SNHLY, FYNNEI. The CDR3 spans 15 residues. The V and J ends lost 7 bases and 1 base respectively, with 13 bases between them. The protocol was immunoSEQ multiplex PCR, while the TCRdb copy is restricted to in-frame clones and leaves out a portion. The table has under 35,000 clones, roughly nine tenths seen once; the top ten hold 0.3% to 0.4%.

The clonotype comes from a human donor with classical Hodgkin lymphoma. This chain uses TRBV2 with TRBJ2-2, with a tentative D call TRBD1 (5 bases). Input material: CD4+ T cells from blood. The CDR3 region has the DNA TGTGCCAGCAAGGGTAGAAGGGGGAACACCGGGGAGCTGTTTTTT. Its protein is CASKGRRGNTGELFF.